These 29 T cell receptor beta chains were sequenced from one sample in a study of blood T cell repertoires in COVID-19 (dated by TCRdb to about 2020). The library was prepared using the immunoSEQ multiplex PCR assay. Sourced from immuneACCESS, this table was stored by TCRdb with only in-frame sequences that have V and J called. A share of the clones is absent; for the studies checked, an unresolved V gene accounts for under half, and the remainder has no known explanation. In all, the sample holds hundreds of thousands of clones, and 75% to 90% of those were seen once. The ten most abundant clones make up over 9% of the sample. Material: PBMCs or T cells enriched from blood (not recorded which). The receptors come from a woman between 35 and 50 years old who had recovered from COVID-19.

The CDR3 region is CATSPRRALNSPLHF. CDR3 DNA sequence: TGTGCCACCAGCCCCAGGCGGGCGTTGAATTCACCCCTCCACTTT. The chain couples TRBV15 to TRBJ1-6; D not certain. The CDR3 is made up of 15 amino acids. Trimming cost V 5 bases and J 7 bases, with 15 bases left between them. Germline V lookup: CDR1 LNHNV, CDR2 YYDKDF (reference sequence).

The chain has TRBV28 and TRBJ2-1; 9 nucleotides align to TRBD1. This CDR3 contains 13 residues. Germline V lookup: CDR1 MDHEN, CDR2 SYDVKM. V dropped 7 bases and J dropped 10; count of bases not matched to a gene: 8. CDR3 residues: CASTYGDRDEQFF. In DNA, the CDR3 is TGTGCCAGCACTTACGGGGACAGGGACGAGCAGTTCTTC. Supplemented by reference TRBV28 and TRBJ2-1, the full variable domain reads DVKVTQSSRYLVKRTGEKVFLECVQDMDHENMFWYRQDPGLGLRLIYFSYDVKMKEKGDIPEGYSVSREKKERFSLILESASTNQTSMYLCASTYGDRDEQFFGPGTRLTVL.

This clone was recorded only once. The chain has TRBV10-3 and TRBJ2-7; tentatively, D is TRBD1 (5 bases). CDR1 ENHRY and CDR2 SYGVKD come from the germline V gene. The CDR3 has 15 amino acids. Trimming took 7 bases from V and 1 from J, leaving 17 bases between them. DNA of the CDR3: TGTGCCATCACCCCAGGGCCACAGATTTCCTACGAGCAGTACTTC. This translates into CAITPGPQISYEQYF.

This clone showed up just once. V and J are TRBV5-6 and TRBJ2-3; a weak D match, TRBD1 (5 bases). The CDR3 is 14 amino acids. The germline gives CDR1 SGHDT, CDR2 YYEEEE. V gave up 1 base and J gave up 3 bases, with 9 bases separating them. CDR3 sequence reads: CASSLPTGTDTQYF. The CDR3 DNA reads as TGTGCCAGCAGCTTGCCAACAGGTACAGATACGCAGTATTTT.

V is TRBV5-1 and J is TRBJ2-5; possibly TRBD2 for D (6 bases). The germline V gene has CDR1 SGHRS and CDR2 YFSETQ. This CDR3 region has 14 residues. The V end lost 4 bases, the J end lost 5 bases, and 15 bases lay between the germline ends. The CDR3 protein is CASSAGDSVETQYF. For the CDR3, the DNA is TGCGCCAGCAGCGCCGGGGACTCCGTGGAGACCCAGTACTTC.

This sequence joins TRBV9 and TRBJ2-1; D perhaps matches TRBD2 (6 bases). The CDR3 has 15 amino acids. Germline lookup yields CDR1 SGDLS and CDR2 YYNGEE. V was trimmed by 5 bases and J by 6 bases, leaving 18 bases between them. For the CDR3, the DNA is TGTGCCAGCAGTGGCGGACTACAGCAACTCAATGAGCAGTTCTTC. Amino acids: CASSGGLQQLNEQFF.

The chain carries TRBV7-2 and TRBJ2-1; 12 bases agree with TRBD2. The CDR3 runs 15 residues. Per germline, CDR1 SGHTA and CDR2 FQGNSA. Trimming took 4 bases from V and 2 from J; bases not matched to a gene: 0. The CDR3 DNA sequence: TGTGCCAGCAGCTCTAGCGGGGGGGCCTACAATGAGCAGTTCTTC. Encoded protein: CASSSSGGAYNEQFF.

The V call is TRBV7-9, the J call TRBJ2-4; D unresolved. This CDR3 has 14 residues. V was pared by 5 bases and J by 2 bases, with 10 bases between. CDR1 SEHNR and CDR2 FQNEAQ come from the germline V gene (reference sequence). The CDR3 loop reads CASSPAQTKNIQYF. The CDR3 DNA reads as TGTGCCAGCAGCCCAGCGCAGACCAAAAACATTCAGTACTTC.

The chain combines TRBV29-1 with TRBJ2-7; TRBD1 agrees at 7 bases. The germline CDR1 and CDR2 sequences are SQVTM and ANQGSEA. This CDR3 is 11 amino acids long. V lost 6 bases, J lost 7 bases, and 6 bases stayed unmatched. CDR3 DNA: TGCAGCGTAGGACAGGTGAGGGAGCAGTACTTC. As protein: CSVGQVREQYF.

The CDR3, as DNA: TGTGCCATCGGACAGGTGGACACTGAAGCTTTCTTT. It codes for CAIGQVDTEAFF. This chain connects TRBV10-3 to TRBJ1-1; the match to TRBD1 covers 7 bases. Germline V gene sequence: CDR1 ENHRY, CDR2 SYGVKD. This CDR3 is built from 12 residues. V lost 8 bases, J lost 3 bases, and 3 bases stayed unmatched.

This clone was recorded once. The chain uses TRBV7-2 and TRBJ2-1; D is perhaps TRBD2 (5 bases). The CDR3 loop spans 17 amino acids. Trimming stripped 2 bases from V and 6 bases from J, with 20 bases between. Germline values: CDR1 SGHTA, CDR2 FQGNSA. The CDR3 nucleotides are TGTGCCAGCAGCTTACGCCTCCAAACTAGTCGCATCAATGAGCAGTTCTTC. It yields the protein CASSLRLQTSRINEQFF.

The V gene is TRBV7-3, the J gene TRBJ1-5; D unclear. Trimming took 2 bases from V and 4 from J, leaving 6 bases between them. The CDR3 is made up of 13 amino acids. Per the germline V gene, CDR1 is SGHTA and CDR2 is FQGTGA. This chain's CDR3 is CASSLSRNQPQHF. As DNA, the CDR3 is TGTGCCAGCAGCTTATCACGGAATCAGCCCCAGCATTTT.

Of note for this clone: Other DNA sequences from this sample encode an identical CDR3 as well. This rearrangement joins TRBV27 to TRBJ2-7; the D gene is possibly TRBD2 (6 bases). The CDR3 sequence is 14 residues long. V lost 0 bases and J 2 bases, leaving 8 bases between the germline ends. From germline, CDR1 is MNHEY and CDR2 SMNVEV (reference sequence). CDR3 sequence (DNA): TGTGCCAGCAGTTTATCTGCGGGAACCTACGAGCAGTACTTC. It yields the protein CASSLSAGTYEQYF.

This chain uses TRBV7-3 with TRBJ2-2; TRBD2 matches 11 bases. Trimming cost V 4 bases and J 3 bases; bases outside gene matches: 10. This CDR3 is 18 amino acids long. Germline loops: CDR1 SGHTA, CDR2 FQGTGA. CDR3 region: CASSSVAGGLIDTGELFF. The CDR3 DNA follows: TGTGCCAGCAGCTCCGTAGCGGGGGGGCTTATCGACACCGGGGAGCTGTTTTTT.

The chain combines TRBV15 with TRBJ1-5, with no clear D. Germline lookup yields CDR1 LNHNV and CDR2 YYDKDF (reference sequence). V shed 7 bases and J shed 0 bases, with 10 bases lying between them. The CDR3 covers 14 residues. The CDR3 bases are TGTGCCACCACCCGGGTCCTTAGCAATCAGCCCCAGCATTTT. Translation gives CATTRVLSNQPQHF.

The V and J genes are TRBV7-9 and TRBJ2-3; unclear D gene. CDR3 size: 14 residues. The germline V and J ends were trimmed by 3 bases and 4 bases, with 11 bases remaining between them. In germline, CDR1 is SEHNR, CDR2 FQNEAQ (reference sequence). The CDR3: CASSFFRLADTQYF. Here the CDR3 DNA reads TGTGCCAGCAGCTTCTTTCGACTGGCAGATACGCAGTATTTT.

This chain uses TRBV12-3 or TRBV12-4 with TRBJ2-5, with no clear D. The CDR3 extends over 11 amino acids. The ends were cut back, 5 bases at V and 2 bases at J, with 3 bases in the middle. The CDR3 reads CASSPQETQYF. The CDR3 region has the DNA TGTGCCAGCAGTCCTCAAGAGACCCAGTACTTC.

The rearrangement links TRBV30 to TRBJ1-2; D is possibly TRBD1 (6 bases). The germline V gene has CDR1 GTSNPN and CDR2 SVGIG (reference sequence). The CDR3 totals 12 residues. V lost 0 bases to trimming and J lost 7 bases, with 9 bases between them. The CDR3, as DNA: TGTGCCTGGAGTGTAGTGGGGGCTGGCTACACCTTC. Amino acids: CAWSVVGAGYTF.

The rearrangement joins TRBV15 to TRBJ2-7; TRBD1 matches at 10 bases. The CDR3 has 15 residues. Germline CDR1 is LNHNV and CDR2 is YYDKDF (reference sequence). Trimming removed 4 bases from V and 2 bases from J; junction bases left unmatched: 5. CDR3 DNA: TGTGCCACCAGCATACAGACAGGGGGCCCCTACGAGCAGTACTTC. Protein product: CATSIQTGGPYEQYF. Full variable domain (remainder filled in from reference TRBV15 and TRBJ2-7): DAMVIQNPRYQVTQFGKPVTLSCSQTLNHNVMYWYQQKSSQAPKLLFHYYDKDFNNEADTPDNFQSRRPNTSFCFLDIRSPGLGDTAMYLCATSIQTGGPYEQYFGPGTRLTVT.

The sample holds one count of this clone. This chain connects TRBV24-1 to TRBJ2-5, with 8 nucleotides matching TRBD2. This CDR3 comprises 14 residues. The V segment lost 6 bases and the J segment 0 bases; nucleotides outside the gene matches: 2. Looked up from germline, CDR1 is KGHDR and CDR2 is SFDVKD. The CDR3 sequence: CATSIAGNQETQYF. Written as DNA, the CDR3 is TGTGCCACCAGTATAGCGGGGAACCAAGAGACCCAGTACTTC.

The J gene is TRBJ2-3, the V gene TRBV10-3, with a weak D call TRBD1 (5 bases). The CDR3 is made up of 15 amino acids. V lost 3 bases to trimming and J lost 0 bases, with 10 bases between them. Germline CDR1 ENHRY, CDR2 SYGVKD. The CDR3 loop reads CAISDGAASTDTQYF. The CDR3 DNA follows: TGTGCCATCAGTGATGGGGCGGCCAGCACAGATACGCAGTATTTT.

The J gene is TRBJ1-2, the V gene TRBV6-2 or TRBV6-3; 9 bases agree with TRBD1. Trimming cost V 5 bases and J 3 bases; bases outside gene matches: 7. This CDR3 region has 15 residues. Per the germline V gene, CDR1 is MNHEY and CDR2 is SVGEGT. CDR3 DNA sequence: TGTGCCAGCAGTGCCACAGGGGGCGCGGACTATGGCTACACCTTC. It encodes CASSATGGADYGYTF.

This clone came up a few times. Other DNA sequences of this sample code for an identical CDR3. The chain couples TRBV19 to TRBJ1-2; TRBD1 aligns across 8 bases. The germline gives CDR1 LNHDA, CDR2 SQIVND (reference sequence). CDR3 length: 13 residues. V gave up 5 bases and J gave up 2 bases; unmatched junction bases: 1. The CDR3: CASSRDRNYGYTF. The CDR3 DNA follows: TGTGCCAGTAGTCGGGACAGGAACTATGGCTACACCTTC. Supplemented by reference TRBV19 and TRBJ1-2, the full variable domain reads DGGITQSPKYLFRKEGQNVTLSCEQNLNHDAMYWYRQDPGQGLRLIYYSQIVNDFQKGDIAEGYSVSREKKESFPLTVTSAQKNPTAFYLCASSRDRNYGYTFGSGTRLTVV.

The genes are TRBV10-1 and TRBJ2-7, with 7 bases matching TRBD1. The CDR3 has 14 residues. V lost 2 bases, J lost 5 bases, and 6 bases stayed unmatched. Germline assignment: CDR1 WNHNN and CDR2 SYGVQD (reference sequence). CDR3 region: CASSETTGKHEQYF. The CDR3 DNA reads as TGCGCCAGCAGTGAGACGACAGGGAAGCACGAGCAGTACTTC.

The chain couples TRBV27 to TRBJ2-3, with 8 bases that match TRBD2. Trimming at V came to 2 bases and at J to 2 bases, leaving 3 bases not matched to a gene. The germline gives CDR1 MNHEY, CDR2 SMNVEV (reference sequence). The CDR3 sequence is 15 residues long. CDR3 in DNA: TGTGCCAGCAGTTTAAGCGGGAGACTCACAGATACGCAGTATTTT. This codes for CASSLSGRLTDTQYF.

A few counts support this clone. The V call is TRBV5-4, the J call TRBJ2-2; TRBD2 agrees at 8 bases. The CDR3 has 16 amino acids. V lost 3 bases to trimming and J lost 6 bases; unmatched junction nucleotides: 10. CDR1 and CDR2 (germline): SGHNT, YYREEE (reference sequence). CDR3 residues: CASSSPGLVPSGELFF. CDR3 in DNA: TGTGCCAGCAGCTCCCCGGGACTAGTCCCCTCCGGGGAGCTGTTTTTT.

In this sample, this clone turned up a few times. V gene TRBV25-1 combines with J gene TRBJ1-1; D is perhaps TRBD1 (5 bases). With 7 bases removed from V and 4 bases from J, the gap between germline ends came to 19 bases. Germline CDR1 MGHDK, CDR2 SYGVNS. The CDR3 has 15 amino acids. DNA for the CDR3: TGTGCCAGCACCGTGGGAAGGACACCTCGCACTGAAGCTTTCTTT. Protein product: CASTVGRTPRTEAFF.

The chain is built from TRBV6-5 and TRBJ2-7; the match to TRBD1 covers 10 bases. Germline assignment: CDR1 MNHEY and CDR2 SVGAGI. Trimming at V came to 4 bases and at J to 4 bases, leaving 4 bases not matched to a gene. This CDR3 comprises 14 residues. The CDR3 sequence: CASSWTGGVYEQYF. In DNA form, the CDR3 reads TGTGCCAGCAGTTGGACAGGGGGAGTTTACGAGCAGTACTTC.

This rearrangement joins TRBV5-4 to TRBJ2-1; TRBD2 is a possible D gene (6 bases). The CDR3 is 15 amino acids. The V gene's germline CDR1 is SGHNT and CDR2 YYREEE (reference sequence). Trimming stripped 4 bases from V and 1 base from J, with 12 bases between. In DNA form, the CDR3 reads TGTGCCAGCAGCAGAGGGACTCTATCCTACAATGAGCAGTTCTTC. It encodes CASSRGTLSYNEQFF.